What follows are 22 T cell receptor beta chains derived from one specimen sequenced in a study of blood T cell repertoires in COVID-19 (dated by TCRdb to the early 2020s). Library prep was done by the immunoSEQ multiplex PCR assay. TCRdb mirrors the immuneACCESS table, restricted to in-frame sequences. Some clones are absent from its copies; in checked studies, under half trace to an unresolved V gene, and the reason for the others is unknown. Across this sample there are about 250,000 clones, with nearly 90% seen only once. Around 3.3% of the sample goes to the ten largest clones. Sequencing was carried out using peripheral blood. These receptors all come from a man between 18 and 29 years old with active or convalescent COVID-19.

This chain links TRBV6-2 or TRBV6-3 with TRBJ2-1; TRBD2 matches 8 bases. Per germline, CDR1 MNHEY and CDR2 SVGEGT. With 4 bases clipped from V and 0 bases from J, the junction kept 8 bases outside the gene matches. This CDR3 comprises 17 residues. The CDR3 nucleotides are TGTGCCAGCAGTTGGTACACGGGGGGGAGCTCCTACAATGAGCAGTTCTTC. Translating it yields CASSWYTGGSSYNEQFF.

As for this clone: At the DNA level, this CDR3 is encoded by other sequences in the same sample as well. The genes are TRBV5-4 and TRBJ2-3, with D possibly matching TRBD2 (6 bases). Germline loops: CDR1 SGHNT, CDR2 YYREEE (reference sequence). CDR3 length: 15 amino acids. With 0 bases removed from V and 1 base from J, the gap between germline ends came to 9 bases. The CDR3 protein is CASSLGRGGTDTQYF. The CDR3 nucleotides are TGTGCCAGCAGCTTGGGTCGCGGGGGCACAGATACGCAGTATTTT.

The chain carries TRBV28 and TRBJ1-1, with 9 bases lining up with TRBD1. Germline CDR1 is MDHEN and CDR2 is SYDVKM. With V trimmed by 5 bases and J by 4 bases, 5 bases remained unmatched. This CDR3 is built from 14 residues. CDR3 DNA: TGTGCCAGCAGTACAGGGGGCTACGGCACTGAAGCTTTCTTT. The encoded protein is CASSTGGYGTEAFF.

CDR3 sequence reads: CASSSWGRNNEKLFF. In DNA form, the CDR3 reads TGTGCCAGCAGCTCCTGGGGGCGGAATAATGAAAAACTGTTTTTT. The chain is built from TRBV14 and TRBJ1-4; D perhaps matches TRBD1 (6 bases). The germline V gene has CDR1 SGHDN and CDR2 FVKESK. The V end lost 5 bases, the J end lost 4 bases, and 14 bases lay between the germline ends. The CDR3 extends over 15 amino acids.

The chain links TRBV9 to TRBJ2-1; TRBD2 might be the D (6 bases). In germline, CDR1 is SGDLS, CDR2 YYNGEE. The V gene lost 0 bases and the J gene lost 15 bases, with 13 bases spanning the gap. The CDR3 extends over 12 amino acids. This CDR3 is CASSVGDSSPFF. As DNA, the CDR3 is TGTGCCAGCAGCGTAGGGGACTCCTCTCCGTTCTTC.

The V and J genes are TRBV5-1 and TRBJ2-3; TRBD2 agrees at 7 bases. Germline lookup yields CDR1 SGHRS and CDR2 YFSETQ. V shed 4 bases, J shed 4 bases, and the junction held 3 bases outside the gene matches. CDR3 length: 13 amino acids. This CDR3 is CASSLAGADTQYF. DNA for the CDR3: TGCGCCAGCAGCCTGGCGGGGGCAGATACGCAGTATTTT.

V gene TRBV6-5 combines with J gene TRBJ1-2; 7 nucleotides agree with TRBD1. Germline V CDR1 and CDR2: MNHEY, SVGAGI. The CDR3 covers 14 residues. The V segment lost 6 bases and the J segment 6 bases; nucleotides outside the gene matches: 10. Written as DNA, the CDR3 is TGTGCCAGCAGGAGATTCTATCAGGGGGATGGCTACACCTTC. The encoded protein is CASRRFYQGDGYTF.

The chain recombines TRBV9 with TRBJ2-7; perhaps TRBD1 as D (7 bases). The CDR3 extends over 13 amino acids. Germline lookup yields CDR1 SGDLS and CDR2 YYNGEE. Trimming left V 7 bases short and J 2 bases short, with 13 bases between. The CDR3 region is CASGGTEPYEQYF. The CDR3 DNA reads as TGTGCCAGCGGCGGGACAGAACCCTACGAGCAGTACTTC.

The V gene is TRBV12-3 or TRBV12-4, the J gene TRBJ1-2, with D perhaps matching TRBD1 (5 bases). Trimming removed 5 bases from V and 8 bases from J, with 12 bases in between. The CDR3 has 12 amino acids. Here the CDR3 reads CASSPSQVGYTF. The CDR3 DNA reads TGTGCCAGCAGTCCCTCACAGGTGGGCTACACCTTC.

This clone was seen a handful of times. V is TRBV4-2 and J is TRBJ2-7, with D possibly matching TRBD2 (6 bases). Germline V gene lookup returns CDR1 LGHNA and CDR2 YNFKEQ. CDR3 size: 15 residues. V gave up 0 bases and J gave up 5 bases, with 14 bases separating them. CDR3 region: CASSQEGGPKDEQYF. Written as DNA, the CDR3 is TGTGCCAGCAGCCAAGAGGGAGGTCCTAAGGACGAGCAGTACTTC.

This clone was detected only once. The gene calls are TRBV7-3 and TRBJ1-1; tentatively, D is TRBD1 (5 bases). Trimming left V 2 bases short and J 4 bases short, with 14 bases between. The germline V gene encodes CDR1 SGHTA and CDR2 FQGTGA. This CDR3 has 15 amino acids. The CDR3 loop reads CASSLRSGGGTEAFF. In nucleotides, the CDR3 is TGTGCCAGCAGCTTACGGTCCGGCGGGGGCACTGAAGCTTTCTTT.

The chain employs TRBV27 and TRBJ2-7, with 7 bases aligning to TRBD1. This CDR3 spans 15 amino acids. Trimming cost V 5 bases and J 4 bases; bases outside gene matches: 11. Germline values: CDR1 MNHEY, CDR2 SMNVEV (reference sequence). The CDR3 region has the DNA TGTGCCAGCAGTCCAACCGGGACAGCTTTGTACGAGCAGTACTTC. It specifies CASSPTGTALYEQYF.

This clone was found a few times. V is TRBV30 and J is TRBJ1-1; D gene ambiguous. Deletions cut 6 bases from V and 0 bases from J, with 17 bases between. Germline V gene data show CDR1 as GTSNPN and CDR2 as SVGIG (reference sequence). CDR3 size: 15 residues. The CDR3 spells CACKGGSIMNTEAFF. CDR3 coding DNA: TGTGCCTGCAAAGGCGGCTCTATCATGAACACTGAAGCTTTCTTT.

The chain carries TRBV15 and TRBJ2-7, with 8 nucleotides matching TRBD2. Germline CDR1 is LNHNV and CDR2 is YYDKDF (reference sequence). Trimming at V came to 3 bases and at J to 3 bases, leaving 13 bases not matched to a gene. This CDR3 is built from 17 residues. The CDR3 protein is CATSRVSGVGLRYEQYF. For the CDR3, the DNA is TGTGCCACCAGCAGGGTTAGCGGGGTAGGTTTACGCTACGAGCAGTACTTC.

The chain has TRBV6-2 or TRBV6-3 and TRBJ1-5; TRBD1 agrees at 10 bases. From germline, CDR1 is MNHEY and CDR2 SVGEGT. This CDR3 contains 17 residues. After removal of 5 bases from V and 6 bases from J, the junction contained 13 bases not matched to a gene. The chain's CDR3 is CASSQSGMGQGPQPQHF. Written as DNA, the CDR3 is TGTGCCAGCAGTCAAAGCGGGATGGGACAGGGGCCTCAGCCCCAGCATTTT.

The CDR3 reads CASSQDGGAGGASGELFF. The CDR3 DNA sequence: TGCGCCAGCAGCCAAGATGGTGGGGCAGGGGGCGCTTCCGGGGAGCTGTTTTTT. The V gene is TRBV4-3, the J gene TRBJ2-2; 8 bases are shared with TRBD1. The CDR3 sequence is 18 residues long. J was trimmed by 6 bases and V by 0 bases; bases with no gene match: 12. Looked up from germline, CDR1 is LGHNA and CDR2 is YSLEER.

The chain couples TRBV6-1 to TRBJ2-7; tentative D call: TRBD2 (5 bases). Between the trimmed V and J ends, which lost 0 bases and 0 bases, there was a span of 6 bases. Germline V gene data show CDR1 as MNHNS and CDR2 as SASEGT. The CDR3 runs 14 residues. CDR3 DNA: TGTGCCAGCAGTGAAGCCGGGGTCTCCTACGAGCAGTACTTC. Protein: CASSEAGVSYEQYF.

This chain connects TRBV7-2 to TRBJ1-1, with TRBD1 identical over 7 bases. The CDR3 consists of 15 residues. J lost 0 bases, V lost 5 bases, and 6 bases had no gene match. Germline CDR1 and CDR2: SGHTA and FQGNSA. CDR3 DNA: TGTGCCAGCAGCATAAACAGGGGCTTGAACACTGAAGCTTTCTTT. Protein: CASSINRGLNTEAFF.

This clone was seen a single time. This chain uses TRBV5-1 with TRBJ1-6; unclear D gene. V was trimmed by 0 bases and J by 0 bases, leaving 13 bases between them. The CDR3 runs to 18 residues. In germline, CDR1 is SGHRS, CDR2 YFSETQ. In nucleotides, the CDR3 is TGCGCCAGCAGCTTGGGGCAGCGGGCGAGCTCCTATAATTCACCCCTCCACTTT. Translating gives CASSLGQRASSYNSPLHF. The variable domain in full, completed from reference TRBV5-1 and TRBJ1-6, reads KAGVTQTPRYLIKTRGQQVTLSCSPISGHRSVSWYQQTPGQGLQFLFEYFSETQRNKGNFPGRFSGRQFSNSRSEMNVSTLELGDSALYLCASSLGQRASSYNSPLHFGNGTRLTVT.

The V call is TRBV15, the J call TRBJ2-2, with 9 bases aligning to TRBD2. The ends lost 4 bases at V and 5 bases at J; junction bases unmatched: 5. From germline, CDR1 is LNHNV and CDR2 YYDKDF (reference sequence). The CDR3 loop spans 15 amino acids. For the CDR3, the DNA is TGTGCCACCAGCATTAGCGGGGGTTGGACCGGGGAGCTGTTTTTT. Translating it yields CATSISGGWTGELFF.

V gene TRBV7-8 combines with J gene TRBJ1-4; TRBD1 might be the D (5 bases). This CDR3 is built from 14 residues. Deletions cut 7 bases from V and 5 bases from J, with 14 bases between. The germline V gene encodes CDR1 SGHVS and CDR2 FQNEAQ. The CDR3 sequence: CASTGRGWNEKLFF. DNA of the CDR3: TGTGCCAGCACCGGGCGGGGGTGGAATGAAAAACTGTTTTTT.

This sequence joins TRBV9 and TRBJ2-5, with 13 bases aligning to TRBD2. The CDR3 has 17 amino acids. Trimming removed 0 bases from V and 4 bases from J; junction bases left unmatched: 6. Germline CDR1 and CDR2: SGDLS and YYNGEE. The CDR3 bases are TGTGCCAGCAGCGTAGGCCTGAGGACTAGCGGGAGAGAGACCCAGTACTTC. Amino acids: CASSVGLRTSGRETQYF. The variable domain in full, completed from reference TRBV9 and TRBJ2-5, reads DSGVTQTPKHLITATGQRVTLRCSPRSGDLSVYWYQQSLDQGLQFLIQYYNGEERAKGNILERFSAQQFPDLHSELNLSSLELGDSALYFCASSVGLRTSGRETQYFGPGTRLLVL.